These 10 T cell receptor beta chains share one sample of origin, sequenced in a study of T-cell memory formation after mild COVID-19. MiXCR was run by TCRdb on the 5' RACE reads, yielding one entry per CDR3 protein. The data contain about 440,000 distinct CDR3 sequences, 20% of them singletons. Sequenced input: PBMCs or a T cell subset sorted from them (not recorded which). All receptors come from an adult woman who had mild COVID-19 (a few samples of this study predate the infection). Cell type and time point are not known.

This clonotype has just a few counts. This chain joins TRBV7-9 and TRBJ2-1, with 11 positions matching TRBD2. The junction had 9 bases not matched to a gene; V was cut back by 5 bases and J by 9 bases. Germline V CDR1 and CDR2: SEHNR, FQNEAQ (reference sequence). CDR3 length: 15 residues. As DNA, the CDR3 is TGTGCCAGCAGCCTTTATAGCGGGAGGGCGGGTGAGCAGTTCTTC. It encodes CASSLYSGRAGEQFF. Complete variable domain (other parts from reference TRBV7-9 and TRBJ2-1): DTGVSQNPRHKITKRGQNVTFRCDPISEHNRLYWYRQTLGQGPEFLTYFQNEAQLEKSRLLSDRFSAERPKGSFSTLEIQRTEQGDSAMYLCASSLYSGRAGEQFFGPGTRLTVL.

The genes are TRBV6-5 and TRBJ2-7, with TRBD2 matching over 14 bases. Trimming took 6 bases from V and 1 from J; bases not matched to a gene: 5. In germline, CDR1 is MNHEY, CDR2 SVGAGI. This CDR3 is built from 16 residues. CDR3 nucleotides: TGTGCCAGCAGCCCCGGGACTAGCGGGGGTTCCTACGAGCAGTACTTC. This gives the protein CASSPGTSGGSYEQYF.

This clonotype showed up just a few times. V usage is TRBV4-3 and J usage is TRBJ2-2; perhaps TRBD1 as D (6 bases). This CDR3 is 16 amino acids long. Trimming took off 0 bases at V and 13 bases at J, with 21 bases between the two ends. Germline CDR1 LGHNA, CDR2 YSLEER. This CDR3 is CASSQDFYTYRVGLFF. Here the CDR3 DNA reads TGCGCCAGCAGCCAAGATTTCTACACTTACAGGGTGGGGCTGTTTTTT.

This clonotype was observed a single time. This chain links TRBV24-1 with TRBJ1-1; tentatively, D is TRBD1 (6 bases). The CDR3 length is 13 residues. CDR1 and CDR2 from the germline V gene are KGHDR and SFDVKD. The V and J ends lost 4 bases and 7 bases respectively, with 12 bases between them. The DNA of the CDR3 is TGTGCCACCAGTGAAGCCGGGGGACATGAAGCTTTCTTT. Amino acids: CATSEAGGHEAFF.

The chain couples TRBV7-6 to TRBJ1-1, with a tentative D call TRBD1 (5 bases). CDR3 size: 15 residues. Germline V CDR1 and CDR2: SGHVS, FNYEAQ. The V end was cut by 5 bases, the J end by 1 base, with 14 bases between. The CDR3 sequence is CASSHPEGRNTEAFF. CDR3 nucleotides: TGTGCCAGCAGCCACCCGGAGGGGCGGAACACTGAAGCTTTCTTT.

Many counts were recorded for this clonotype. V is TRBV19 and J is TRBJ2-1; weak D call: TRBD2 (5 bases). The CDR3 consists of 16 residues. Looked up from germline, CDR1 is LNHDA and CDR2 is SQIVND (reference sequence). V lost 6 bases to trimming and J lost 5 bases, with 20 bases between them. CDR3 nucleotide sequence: TGTGCCAGTAGGGAGATACACGAGGGCCTGCACAATGAGCAGTTCTTC. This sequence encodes CASREIHEGLHNEQFF.

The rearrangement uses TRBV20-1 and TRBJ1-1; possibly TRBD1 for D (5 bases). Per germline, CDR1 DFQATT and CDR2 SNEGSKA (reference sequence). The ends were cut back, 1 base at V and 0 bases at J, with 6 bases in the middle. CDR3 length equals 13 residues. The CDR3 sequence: CSARVGVNTEAFF. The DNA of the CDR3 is TGCAGTGCTAGAGTGGGGGTGAACACTGAAGCTTTCTTT.

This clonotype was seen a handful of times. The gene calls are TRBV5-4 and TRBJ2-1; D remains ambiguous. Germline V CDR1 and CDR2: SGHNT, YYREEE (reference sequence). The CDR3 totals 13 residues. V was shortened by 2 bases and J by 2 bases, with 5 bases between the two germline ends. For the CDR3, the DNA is TGTGCCAGCAGCTTTAGGCCCTACAATGAGCAGTTCTTC. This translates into CASSFRPYNEQFF.

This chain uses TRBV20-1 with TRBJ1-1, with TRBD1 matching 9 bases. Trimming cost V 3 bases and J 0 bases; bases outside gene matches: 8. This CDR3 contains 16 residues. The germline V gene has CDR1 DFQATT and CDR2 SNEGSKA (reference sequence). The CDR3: CSAREIGTGMNTEAFF. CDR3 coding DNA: TGCAGTGCTAGGGAGATCGGGACAGGGATGAACACTGAAGCTTTCTTT.

CDR3 sequence reads: CASSLTGMMNTEAFF. The CDR3 DNA reads as TGTGCCAGCAGCTTAACGGGTATGATGAACACTGAAGCTTTCTTT. V is TRBV7-3 and J is TRBJ1-1, with D unclear. Deletions cut 0 bases from V and 0 bases from J, with 8 bases between. The germline gives CDR1 SGHTA, CDR2 FQGTGA. CDR3 length equals 15 residues. Drawing the rest from reference TRBV7-3 and TRBJ1-1, the complete variable domain is GAGVSQTPSNKVTEKGKYVELRCDPISGHTALYWYRQSLGQGPEFLIYFQGTGAADDSGLPNDRFFAVRPEGSVSTLKIQRTERGDSAVYLCASSLTGMMNTEAFFGQGTRLTVV.